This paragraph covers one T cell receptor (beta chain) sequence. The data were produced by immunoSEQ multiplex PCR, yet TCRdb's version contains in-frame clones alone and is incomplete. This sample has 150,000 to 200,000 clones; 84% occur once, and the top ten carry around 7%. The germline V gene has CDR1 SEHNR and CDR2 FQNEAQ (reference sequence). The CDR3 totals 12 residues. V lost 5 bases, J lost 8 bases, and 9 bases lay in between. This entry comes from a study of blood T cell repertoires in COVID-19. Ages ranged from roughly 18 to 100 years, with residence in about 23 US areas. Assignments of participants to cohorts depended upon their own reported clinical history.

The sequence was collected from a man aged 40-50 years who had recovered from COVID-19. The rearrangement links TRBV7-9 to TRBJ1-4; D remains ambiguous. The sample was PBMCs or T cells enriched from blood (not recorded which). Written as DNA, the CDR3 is TGTGCCAGCAGCCTAATGCCCGAAAAACTGTTTTTT. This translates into CASSLMPEKLFF.